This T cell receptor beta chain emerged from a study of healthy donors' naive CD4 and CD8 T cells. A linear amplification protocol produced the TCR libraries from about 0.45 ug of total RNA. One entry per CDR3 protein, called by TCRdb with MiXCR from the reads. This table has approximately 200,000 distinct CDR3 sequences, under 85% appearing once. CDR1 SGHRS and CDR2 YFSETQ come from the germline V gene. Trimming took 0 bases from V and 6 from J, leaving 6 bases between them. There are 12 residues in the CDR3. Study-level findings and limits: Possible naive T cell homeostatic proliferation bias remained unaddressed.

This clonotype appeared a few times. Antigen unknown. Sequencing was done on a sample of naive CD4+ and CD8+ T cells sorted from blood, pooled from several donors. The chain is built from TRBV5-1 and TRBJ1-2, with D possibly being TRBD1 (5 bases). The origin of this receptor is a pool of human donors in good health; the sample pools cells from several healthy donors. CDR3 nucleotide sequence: TGCGCCAGCAGCTTGGAAGGGGATGGCTACACCTTC. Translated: CASSLEGDGYTF.